The 23 T cell receptor beta chains given below trace back to one sample, sequenced in a study of T cells after yellow fever vaccination. TCRdb itself ran the 5' RACE reads through MiXCR, one entry per CDR3 protein. The sample records 620,000 or so distinct CDR3 sequences, roughly 17% being singletons. Sequencing was performed on PBMCs, taken around 5 days after the first yellow fever vaccination. Every receptor here comes from a man between 18 and 35 years old who received the YFV17D yellow fever vaccine.

The chain couples TRBV29-1 to TRBJ1-4, with 9 bases identical to TRBD1. The V segment lost 6 bases and the J segment 8 bases; nucleotides outside the gene matches: 7. The CDR3 is made up of 13 amino acids. Looked up from germline, CDR1 is SQVTM and CDR2 is ANQGSEA. The CDR3 DNA reads TGCAGCGTACTGACAGGGGGAGAAGAAAAACTGTTTTTT. Residues: CSVLTGGEEKLFF.

Here the CDR3 DNA reads TGTGCCAGTAGTATCGGTGGGGGTTTGTACGGCTACACCTTC. The encoded protein is CASSIGGGLYGYTF. The chain employs TRBV19 and TRBJ1-2; a possible D gene is TRBD1 (5 bases). CDR1 LNHDA and CDR2 SQIVND come from the germline V gene (reference sequence). This CDR3 is 14 amino acids long. The V end was cut by 3 bases, the J end by 8 bases, with 16 bases between. Full variable domain (remainder filled in from reference TRBV19 and TRBJ1-2): DGGITQSPKYLFRKEGQNVTLSCEQNLNHDAMYWYRQDPGQGLRLIYYSQIVNDFQKGDIAEGYSVSREKKESFPLTVTSAQKNPTAFYLCASSIGGGLYGYTFGSGTRLTVV.

V is TRBV30 and J is TRBJ1-5; unclear D gene. Trimming removed 2 bases from V and 3 bases from J, with 11 bases in between. Germline-derived CDR1 and CDR2 are GTSNPN and SVGIG (reference sequence). This CDR3 has 14 residues. Written as DNA, the CDR3 is TGTGCCTGGAGTAGGGAGGGATTCAATCAGCCCCAGCATTTT. This sequence encodes CAWSREGFNQPQHF.

V gene TRBV20-1 combines with J gene TRBJ2-1; D not resolved. The CDR3 is made up of 11 amino acids. Trimming shortened V by 6 bases and J by 8 bases, and 11 bases separated the two germline ends. The germline CDR1 and CDR2 sequences are DFQATT and SNEGSKA (reference sequence). The CDR3 spells CSALRHDEQFF. CDR3 nucleotides: TGCAGTGCCCTTCGCCACGATGAGCAGTTCTTC.

The sample holds a few counts of this clonotype. The V and J genes are TRBV14 and TRBJ1-4; a weak D match, TRBD1 (5 bases). The CDR3 consists of 15 residues. V gave up 1 base and J gave up 7 bases, with 13 bases separating them. Germline V gene data show CDR1 as SGHDN and CDR2 as FVKESK. Here the CDR3 reads CASSQVGAGREKLFF. The CDR3 DNA follows: TGTGCCAGCAGCCAAGTCGGCGCAGGGCGTGAAAAACTGTTTTTT.

This clonotype has a count of ten or more. The chain employs TRBV27 and TRBJ1-1, with D tentatively TRBD1 (5 bases). Trimming shortened V by 3 bases and J by 3 bases, and 8 bases separated the two germline ends. CDR3 length: 13 amino acids. The germline gives CDR1 MNHEY, CDR2 SMNVEV (reference sequence). This chain's CDR3 is CASSFSGYTEAFF. The CDR3 coding sequence is TGTGCCAGCAGTTTTTCAGGGTACACTGAAGCTTTCTTT.

This rearrangement joins TRBV19 to TRBJ2-2, with 8 positions matching TRBD2. This CDR3 is 13 amino acids long. Per the germline V gene, CDR1 is LNHDA and CDR2 is SQIVND (reference sequence). Trimming removed 11 bases from V and 2 bases from J; junction bases left unmatched: 4. CDR3: CAAGGGNTGELFF. In nucleotides, the CDR3 is TGTGCCGCCGGGGGGGGAAACACCGGGGAGCTGTTTTTT.

This clonotype was detected only a few times. The V and J genes are TRBV5-1 and TRBJ2-1; D could derive from TRBD1 or TRBD2 (5 bases each). Germline V gene lookup returns CDR1 SGHRS and CDR2 YFSETQ. The germline V and J ends were trimmed by 4 bases and 4 bases, with 21 bases remaining between them. There are 17 residues in the CDR3. The CDR3 DNA reads as TGCGCCAGCAGCCGAGATCCGGGGCTGATGAGATACAATGAGCAGTTCTTC. This gives the protein CASSRDPGLMRYNEQFF.

V and J are TRBV5-4 and TRBJ2-7, with 7 nucleotides matching TRBD1. CDR1 is SGHNT, CDR2 YYREEE, per germline (reference sequence). The CDR3 covers 14 residues. J was trimmed by 4 bases and V by 4 bases; bases with no gene match: 8. CDR3 in amino acids: CASSPDRASYEQYV. CDR3 DNA: TGTGCCAGCAGCCCTGACAGGGCGAGTTACGAGCAGTACGTC.

The gene calls are TRBV7-9 and TRBJ1-6; D ambiguous. Trimming took 5 bases from V and 10 from J, leaving 18 bases between them. Germline V gene data show CDR1 as SEHNR and CDR2 as FQNEAQ (reference sequence). The CDR3 length is 15 residues. As DNA, the CDR3 is TGTGCCAGCAGCCCGGACGGACTGAATGGGTCACCCCTCCACTTT. It specifies CASSPDGLNGSPLHF.

The CDR3 spells CASREFQGKLFF. In DNA form, the CDR3 reads TGTGCCAGCAGGGAATTCCAGGGGAAGCTGTTTTTT. This chain uses TRBV6-5 with TRBJ2-2; D possibly corresponds to TRBD1 (6 bases). Germline V gene data show CDR1 as MNHEY and CDR2 as SVGAGI. This CDR3 comprises 12 residues. V was cut by 6 bases and J by 12 bases, with 14 bases left in between.

Only a few counts were recorded for this clonotype. The rearrangement joins TRBV7-9 to TRBJ2-5; TRBD1 is a possible D gene (5 bases). The CDR3 sequence is 16 residues long. Trimming pared 5 bases from V and 5 bases from J, leaving 21 bases between. The germline gives CDR1 SEHNR, CDR2 FQNEAQ (reference sequence). CDR3 loop: CASSPGIGRAGETQYF. CDR3 bases: TGTGCCAGCAGCCCAGGGATCGGCAGGGCCGGGGAGACCCAGTACTTC.

The chain has TRBV7-2 and TRBJ2-7; 8 bases fit TRBD2. In germline, CDR1 is SGHTA, CDR2 FQGNSA. The CDR3 contains 14 residues. V lost 5 bases and J lost 8; bases outside the gene matches: 11. DNA for the CDR3: TGTGCCAGCAGCCCCTATGATCGGGGGGGCAAGCAGTACTTC. Its translation is CASSPYDRGGKQYF.

The V call is TRBV11-2, the J call TRBJ2-7; the D gene is possibly TRBD1 (5 bases). The CDR3 is made up of 13 amino acids. Trimming shortened V by 1 base and J by 5 bases, and 9 bases separated the two germline ends. The germline V gene encodes CDR1 SGHAT and CDR2 FQNNGV. The CDR3 region is CASSLGRANEQYF. The CDR3 region has the DNA TGTGCCAGCAGCTTAGGCAGGGCCAACGAGCAGTACTTC.

This clonotype was detected ten times or more. The V and J genes are TRBV4-3 and TRBJ2-6; D uncertain. Trimming stripped 1 base from V and 3 bases from J, with 4 bases between. The CDR3 has 14 amino acids. Germline V gene data show CDR1 as LGHNA and CDR2 as YSLEER. CDR3 region: CASSQGNGANVLTF. The CDR3 DNA reads TGCGCCAGCAGCCAAGGAAATGGGGCCAACGTCCTGACTTTC.

The table lists this clonotype with a few counts. This chain uses TRBV5-5 with TRBJ2-7; tentatively, D is TRBD1 or TRBD2 (5 bases each). The CDR3 is 14 amino acids. From germline, CDR1 is SGHKS and CDR2 YYEKEE (reference sequence). V lost 1 base, J lost 4 bases, and 12 bases lay in between. The CDR3 nucleotides read TGTGCCAGCAGCTTGCAGGGTGGGAGTTACGAGCAGTACGTC. Its protein product is CASSLQGGSYEQYV.

The rearrangement joins TRBV24-1 to TRBJ2-3; perhaps TRBD2 as D (5 bases). Trimming pared 4 bases from V and 2 bases from J, leaving 9 bases between. The CDR3 covers 14 residues. CDR1 and CDR2 (germline): KGHDR, SFDVKD. CDR3 residues: CATSDPGNTDTQYF. The DNA of the CDR3 is TGTGCCACCAGTGACCCGGGAAACACAGATACGCAGTATTTT.

This clonotype has a handful of counts. The J gene is TRBJ2-1, the V gene TRBV3-1; 10 nucleotides agree with TRBD2. Per the germline V gene, CDR1 is LGHDT and CDR2 is YNNKEL (reference sequence). The CDR3 sequence is 17 residues long. Unmatched junction bases numbered 7, after V lost 0 bases and J lost 5 bases. The CDR3 protein is CASSQDWGAGGNNEQFF. The CDR3 nucleotides are TGTGCCAGCAGCCAAGATTGGGGAGCGGGGGGGAACAATGAGCAGTTCTTC.

V is TRBV19 and J is TRBJ1-6, with TRBD1 matching over 8 bases. This CDR3 contains 14 residues. V lost 6 bases and J lost 7; bases outside the gene matches: 5. Germline CDR1 reads LNHDA; CDR2 reads SQIVND (reference sequence). CDR3 region: CASSAGQVNSPLHF. In nucleotides, the CDR3 is TGTGCCAGTAGCGCGGGACAGGTCAATTCACCCCTCCACTTT.

This clonotype has a count of ten or more. The chain employs TRBV7-2 and TRBJ2-5; D is unclear. This CDR3 contains 14 residues. V was cut by 5 bases and J by 1 base, with 11 bases left in between. Germline loops: CDR1 SGHTA, CDR2 FQGNSA. CDR3 DNA: TGTGCCAGCAGCCAGAGGTGGTCCCAAGAGACCCAGTACTTC. It is translated as CASSQRWSQETQYF.

The chain uses TRBV19 and TRBJ2-1, with TRBD2 as a possible D gene (5 bases). CDR1 is LNHDA and CDR2 is SQIVND in the germline V gene (reference sequence). The V end lost 2 bases, the J end lost 5 bases, and 10 bases lay between the germline ends. This CDR3 comprises 14 residues. CDR3 bases: TGTGCCAGTAGTATAACTAGTGGAGACAATGAGCAGTTCTTC. Translated: CASSITSGDNEQFF.

In this sample, this clonotype turned up a few times. The chain uses TRBV20-1 and TRBJ2-7, with 9 nucleotides matching TRBD2. CDR1 is DFQATT, CDR2 SNEGSKA, per germline (reference sequence). After removal of 5 bases from V and 5 bases from J, the junction contained 7 bases not matched to a gene. The CDR3 is 13 amino acids. CDR3 protein: CSADPGLAHEQYF. In DNA, the CDR3 is TGCAGTGCTGATCCGGGACTAGCCCACGAGCAGTACTTC.

This clonotype has only a few counts. V usage is TRBV28 and J usage is TRBJ1-6; D may be TRBD1 (5 bases). Germline-derived CDR1 and CDR2 are MDHEN and SYDVKM. The ends were cut back, 5 bases at V and 5 bases at J, with 19 bases in the middle. This CDR3 contains 17 residues. The CDR3 coding sequence is TGTGCCAGCAGTCTACTGATCGGGGGTAGGGATAATTCACCCCTCCACTTT. Its protein product is CASSLLIGGRDNSPLHF.